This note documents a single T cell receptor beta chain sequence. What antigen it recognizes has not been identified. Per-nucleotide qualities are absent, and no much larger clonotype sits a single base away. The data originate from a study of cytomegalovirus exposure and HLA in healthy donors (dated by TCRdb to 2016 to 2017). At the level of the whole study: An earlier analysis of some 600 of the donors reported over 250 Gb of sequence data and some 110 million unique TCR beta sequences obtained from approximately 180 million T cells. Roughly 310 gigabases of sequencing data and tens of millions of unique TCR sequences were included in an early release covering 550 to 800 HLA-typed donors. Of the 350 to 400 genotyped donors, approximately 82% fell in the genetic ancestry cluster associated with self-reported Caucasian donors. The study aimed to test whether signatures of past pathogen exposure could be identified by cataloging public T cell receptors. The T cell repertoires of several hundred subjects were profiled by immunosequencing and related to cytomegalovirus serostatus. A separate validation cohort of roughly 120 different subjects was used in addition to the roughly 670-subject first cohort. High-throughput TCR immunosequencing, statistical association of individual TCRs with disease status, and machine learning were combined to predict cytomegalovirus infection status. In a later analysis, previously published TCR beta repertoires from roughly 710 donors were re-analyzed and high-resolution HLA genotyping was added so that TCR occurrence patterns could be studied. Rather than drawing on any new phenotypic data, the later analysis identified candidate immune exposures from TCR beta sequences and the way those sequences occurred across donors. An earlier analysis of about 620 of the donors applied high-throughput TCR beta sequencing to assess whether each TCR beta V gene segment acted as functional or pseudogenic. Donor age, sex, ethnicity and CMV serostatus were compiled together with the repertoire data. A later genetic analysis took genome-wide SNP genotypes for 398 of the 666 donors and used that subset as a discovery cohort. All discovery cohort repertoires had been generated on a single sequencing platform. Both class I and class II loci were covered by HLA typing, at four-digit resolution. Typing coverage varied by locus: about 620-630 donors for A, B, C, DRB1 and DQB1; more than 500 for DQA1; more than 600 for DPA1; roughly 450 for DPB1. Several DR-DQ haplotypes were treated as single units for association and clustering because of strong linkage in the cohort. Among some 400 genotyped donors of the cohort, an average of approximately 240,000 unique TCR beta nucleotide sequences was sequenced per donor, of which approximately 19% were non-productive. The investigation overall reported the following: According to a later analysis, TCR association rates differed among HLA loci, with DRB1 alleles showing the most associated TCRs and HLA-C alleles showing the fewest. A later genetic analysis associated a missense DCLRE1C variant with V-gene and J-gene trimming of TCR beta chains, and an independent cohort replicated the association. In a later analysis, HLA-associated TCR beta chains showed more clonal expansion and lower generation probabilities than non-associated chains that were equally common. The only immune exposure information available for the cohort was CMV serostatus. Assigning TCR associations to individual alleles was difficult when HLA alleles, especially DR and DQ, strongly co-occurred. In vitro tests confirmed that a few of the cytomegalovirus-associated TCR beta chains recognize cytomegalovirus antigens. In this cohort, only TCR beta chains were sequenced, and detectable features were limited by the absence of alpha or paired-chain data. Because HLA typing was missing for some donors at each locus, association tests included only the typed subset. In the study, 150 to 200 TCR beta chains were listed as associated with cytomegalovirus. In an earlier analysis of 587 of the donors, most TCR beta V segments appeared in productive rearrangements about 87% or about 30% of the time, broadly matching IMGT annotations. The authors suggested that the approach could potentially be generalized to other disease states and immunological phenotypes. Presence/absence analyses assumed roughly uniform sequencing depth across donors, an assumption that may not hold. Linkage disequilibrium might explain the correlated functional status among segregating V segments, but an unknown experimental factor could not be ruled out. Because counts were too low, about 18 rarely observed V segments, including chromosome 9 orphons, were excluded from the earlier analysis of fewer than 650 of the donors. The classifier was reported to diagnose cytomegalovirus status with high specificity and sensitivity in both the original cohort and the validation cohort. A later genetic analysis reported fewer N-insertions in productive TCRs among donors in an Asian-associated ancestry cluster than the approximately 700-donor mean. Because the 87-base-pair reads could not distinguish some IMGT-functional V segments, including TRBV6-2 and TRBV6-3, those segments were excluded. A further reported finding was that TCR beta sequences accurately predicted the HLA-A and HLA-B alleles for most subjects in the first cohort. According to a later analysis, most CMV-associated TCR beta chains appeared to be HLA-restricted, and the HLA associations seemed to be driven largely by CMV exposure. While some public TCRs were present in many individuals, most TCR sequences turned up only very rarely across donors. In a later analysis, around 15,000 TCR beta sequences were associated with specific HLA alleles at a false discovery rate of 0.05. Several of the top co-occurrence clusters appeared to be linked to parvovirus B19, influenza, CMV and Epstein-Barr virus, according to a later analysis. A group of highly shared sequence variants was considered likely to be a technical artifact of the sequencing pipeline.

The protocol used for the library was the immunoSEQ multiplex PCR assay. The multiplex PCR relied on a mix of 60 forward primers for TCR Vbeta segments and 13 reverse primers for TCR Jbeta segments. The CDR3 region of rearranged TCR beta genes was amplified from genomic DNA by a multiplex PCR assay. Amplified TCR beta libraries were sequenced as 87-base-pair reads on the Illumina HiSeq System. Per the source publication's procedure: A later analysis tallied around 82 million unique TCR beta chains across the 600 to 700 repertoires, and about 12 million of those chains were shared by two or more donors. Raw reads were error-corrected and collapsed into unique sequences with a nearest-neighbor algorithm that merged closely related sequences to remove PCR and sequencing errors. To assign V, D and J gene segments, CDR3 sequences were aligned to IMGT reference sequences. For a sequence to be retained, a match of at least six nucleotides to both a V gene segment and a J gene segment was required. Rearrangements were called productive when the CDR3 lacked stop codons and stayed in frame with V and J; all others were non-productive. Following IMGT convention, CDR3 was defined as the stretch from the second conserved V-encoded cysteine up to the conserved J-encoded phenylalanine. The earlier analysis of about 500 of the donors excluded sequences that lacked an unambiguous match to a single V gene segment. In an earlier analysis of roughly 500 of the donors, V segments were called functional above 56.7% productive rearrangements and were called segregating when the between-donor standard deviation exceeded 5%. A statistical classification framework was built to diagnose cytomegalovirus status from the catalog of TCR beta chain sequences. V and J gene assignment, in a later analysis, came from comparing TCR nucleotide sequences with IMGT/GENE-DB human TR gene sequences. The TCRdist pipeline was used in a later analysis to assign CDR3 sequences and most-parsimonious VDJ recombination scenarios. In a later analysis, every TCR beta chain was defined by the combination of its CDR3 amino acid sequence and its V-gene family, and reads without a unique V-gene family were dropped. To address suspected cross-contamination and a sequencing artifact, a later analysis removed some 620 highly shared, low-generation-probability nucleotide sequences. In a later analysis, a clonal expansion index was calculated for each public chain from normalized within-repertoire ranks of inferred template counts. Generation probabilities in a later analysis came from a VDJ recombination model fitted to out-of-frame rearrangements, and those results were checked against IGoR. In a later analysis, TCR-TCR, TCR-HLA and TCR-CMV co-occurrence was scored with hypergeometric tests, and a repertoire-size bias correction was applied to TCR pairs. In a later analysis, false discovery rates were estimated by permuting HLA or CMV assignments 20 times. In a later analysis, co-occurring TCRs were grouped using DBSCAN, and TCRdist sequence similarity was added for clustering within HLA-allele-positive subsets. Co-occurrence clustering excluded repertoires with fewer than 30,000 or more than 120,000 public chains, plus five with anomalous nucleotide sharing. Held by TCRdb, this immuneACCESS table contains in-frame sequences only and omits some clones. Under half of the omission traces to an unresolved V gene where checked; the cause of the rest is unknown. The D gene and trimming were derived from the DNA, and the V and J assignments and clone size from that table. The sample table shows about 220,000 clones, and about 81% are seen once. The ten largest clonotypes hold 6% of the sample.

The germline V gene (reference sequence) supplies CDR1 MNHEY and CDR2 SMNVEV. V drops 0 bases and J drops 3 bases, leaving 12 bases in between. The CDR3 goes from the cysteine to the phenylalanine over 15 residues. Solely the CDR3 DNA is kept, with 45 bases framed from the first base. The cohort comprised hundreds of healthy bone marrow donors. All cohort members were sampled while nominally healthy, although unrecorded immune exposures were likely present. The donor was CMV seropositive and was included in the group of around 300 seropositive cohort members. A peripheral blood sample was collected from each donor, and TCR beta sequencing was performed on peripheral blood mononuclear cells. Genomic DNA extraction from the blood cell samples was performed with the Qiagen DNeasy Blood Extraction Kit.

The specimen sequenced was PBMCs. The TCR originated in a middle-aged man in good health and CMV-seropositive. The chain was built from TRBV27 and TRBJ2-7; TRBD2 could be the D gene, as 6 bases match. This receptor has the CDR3 CASSLSKEGYYEQYF. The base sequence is TGTGCCAGCAGTTTATCGAAGGAGGGTTACTACGAGCAGTACTTC.